Shown below are 28 T cell receptor beta chains from a single sample sequenced in a study of T cell responses to AZD1222 COVID-19 vaccine. Here immunoSEQ multiplex PCR was the method, and the copy in TCRdb shows in-frame clones only, minus some. The top ten hold about 2.9% of the sample, which has about 87,000 clones, 88% seen once. Source: peripheral blood, taken on day 0 of AZD1222 vaccination. These TCRs come from an adult in good health.

This clone was observed a single time. The rearrangement links TRBV27 to TRBJ2-7; TRBD1 agrees at 9 bases. CDR3 size: 18 residues. Trimming took 2 bases from V and 3 from J; bases not matched to a gene: 14. Germline loops: CDR1 MNHEY, CDR2 SMNVEV (reference sequence). In DNA form, the CDR3 reads TGTGCCAGCAGTTTAAGGGACAGGGTCCCAGGGGTTGGCTACGAGCAGTACTTC. It yields the protein CASSLRDRVPGVGYEQYF.

V usage is TRBV2 and J usage is TRBJ1-1, with 7 bases fitting TRBD1. J gave up 1 base and V 4 bases, and 3 bases lay outside the gene matches. Germline-derived CDR1 and CDR2 are SNHLY and FYNNEI. This CDR3 has 14 residues. The CDR3 reads CASSVRQGNTEAFF. DNA for the CDR3: TGTGCCAGCAGTGTGCGACAGGGGAACACTGAAGCTTTCTTT.

The chain combines TRBV15 with TRBJ1-5; D is perhaps TRBD1 (5 bases). The CDR3 contains 16 residues. V shed 1 base and J shed 4 bases, with 14 bases lying between them. Germline CDR1 and CDR2: LNHNV and YYDKDF (reference sequence). The CDR3 here is CATSRGGTLGNQPQHF. In DNA form, the CDR3 reads TGTGCCACCAGCAGAGGAGGGACTCTGGGTAATCAGCCCCAGCATTTT. Full variable domain (missing parts from reference TRBV15 and TRBJ1-5): DAMVIQNPRYQVTQFGKPVTLSCSQTLNHNVMYWYQQKSSQAPKLLFHYYDKDFNNEADTPDNFQSRRPNTSFCFLDIRSPGLGDTAMYLCATSRGGTLGNQPQHFGDGTRLSIL.

This clone occurred once. The J gene is TRBJ1-1, the V gene TRBV24-1, with D uncertain. Trimming cost V 9 bases and J 1 base, with 11 bases left between them. The CDR3 has 13 amino acids. CDR1 KGHDR and CDR2 SFDVKD come from the germline V gene. The CDR3 loop is CATQGRRNTEAFF. The CDR3 nucleotides read TGTGCCACCCAAGGGCGGCGGAACACTGAAGCTTTCTTT.

The gene calls are TRBV7-6 and TRBJ1-1; D remains ambiguous. V was clipped by 2 bases and J by 1 base, with 17 bases between them. There are 17 residues in the CDR3. The V gene's germline CDR1 is SGHVS and CDR2 FNYEAQ. This CDR3 is CASSLWSSLAANTEAFF. CDR3 coding DNA: TGTGCCAGCAGCTTATGGTCCTCCCTGGCCGCGAACACTGAAGCTTTCTTT. The full variable domain, rest sourced from reference TRBV7-6 and TRBJ1-1, is GAGVSQSPRYKVTKRGQDVALRCDPISGHVSLYWYRQALGQGPEFLTYFNYEAQQDKSGLPNDRFSAERPEGSISTLTIQRTEQRDSAMYRCASSLWSSLAANTEAFFGQGTRLTVV.

The CDR3 nucleotides are TGTGCCAGCAGCTTTGAGGGAGACGCCGGGGAGCTGTTTTTT. This codes for CASSFEGDAGELFF. The chain couples TRBV7-8 to TRBJ2-2, with a possible D match to TRBD2 (5 bases). The CDR3 contains 14 residues. In germline, CDR1 is SGHVS, CDR2 FQNEAQ. Trimming removed 3 bases from V and 6 bases from J, with 11 bases in between. Complete variable domain (other parts from reference TRBV7-8 and TRBJ2-2): GAGVSQSPRYKVAKRGQDVALRCDPISGHVSLFWYQQALGQGPEFLTYFQNEAQLDKSGLPSDRFFAERPEGSVSTLKIQRTQQEDSAVYLCASSFEGDAGELFFGEGSRLTVL.

The chain combines TRBV5-1 with TRBJ2-3; D is perhaps TRBD2 (5 bases). Germline V lookup: CDR1 SGHRS, CDR2 YFSETQ. Trimming left V 2 bases short and J 3 bases short, with 13 bases between. This CDR3 has 15 amino acids. The CDR3 sequence: CASSFVGAITDTQYF. CDR3 DNA: TGCGCCAGCAGCTTCGTGGGAGCAATAACAGATACGCAGTATTTT.

This rearrangement joins TRBV19 to TRBJ2-1; D unclear. Deletions cut 1 base from V and 5 bases from J, with 15 bases between. The germline V gene encodes CDR1 LNHDA and CDR2 SQIVND (reference sequence). There are 16 residues in the CDR3. CDR3 region: CASSIAKRTWNNEQFF. The CDR3 DNA sequence: TGTGCCAGTAGTATAGCCAAGCGTACGTGGAACAATGAGCAGTTCTTC.

J is TRBJ2-5 and V is TRBV28; 8 bases agree with TRBD1. Unmatched junction bases numbered 2, after V lost 3 bases and J lost 5 bases. The germline CDR1 and CDR2 sequences are MDHEN and SYDVKM. CDR3 length: 13 residues. The CDR3 reads CASSLDRAETQYF. The CDR3 nucleotides are TGTGCCAGCAGTTTGGACAGGGCGGAGACCCAGTACTTC. The variable domain in full, completed from reference TRBV28 and TRBJ2-5, reads DVKVTQSSRYLVKRTGEKVFLECVQDMDHENMFWYRQDPGLGLRLIYFSYDVKMKEKGDIPEGYSVSREKKERFSLILESASTNQTSMYLCASSLDRAETQYFGPGTRLLVL.

The CDR3 region has the DNA TGTGCCAGCAGCGTTTCCGGGGACAGTTTCTACGAGCAGTACTTC. Its protein is CASSVSGDSFYEQYF. The chain has TRBV9 and TRBJ2-7; 7 positions agree with TRBD1. The CDR3 runs to 15 residues. Unmatched junction bases numbered 8, after V lost 2 bases and J lost 3 bases. The germline CDR1 and CDR2 sequences are SGDLS and YYNGEE.

V usage is TRBV4-1 and J usage is TRBJ2-7, with D perhaps matching TRBD2 (5 bases). The ends were cut back, 9 bases at V and 3 bases at J, with 21 bases in the middle. The germline V gene encodes CDR1 MGHRA and CDR2 YSYEKL. CDR3 size: 15 residues. Here the CDR3 reads CASSEEEDFDYEQYF. CDR3 coding DNA: TGCGCCAGTTCTGAAGAGGAGGACTTTGACTACGAGCAGTACTTC.

This rearrangement joins TRBV19 to TRBJ1-1; D call uncertain. The germline gives CDR1 LNHDA, CDR2 SQIVND (reference sequence). V was pared by 6 bases and J by 5 bases, with 16 bases between. The length of the CDR3 is 14 residues. The CDR3 DNA sequence: TGTGCCAGTAGCCTCGGGATGCGAAGTACTGAAGCTTTCTTT. This translates into CASSLGMRSTEAFF. The variable domain in full, with the rest retrieved from reference TRBV19 and TRBJ1-1, is DGGITQSPKYLFRKEGQNVTLSCEQNLNHDAMYWYRQDPGQGLRLIYYSQIVNDFQKGDIAEGYSVSREKKESFPLTVTSAQKNPTAFYLCASSLGMRSTEAFFGQGTRLTVV.

The V and J genes are TRBV4-1 and TRBJ1-5; D is uncertain. V lost 1 base to trimming and J lost 4 bases, with 17 bases between them. Germline CDR1 and CDR2: MGHRA and YSYEKL. CDR3 length: 17 amino acids. The CDR3 spells CASSQGEATDVNQPQHF. The CDR3 DNA follows: TGCGCCAGCAGCCAAGGGGAGGCGACGGACGTTAATCAGCCCCAGCATTTT.

This rearrangement joins TRBV7-2 to TRBJ1-5, with 7 bases identical to TRBD1. The junction had 6 bases not matched to a gene; V was cut back by 1 base and J by 6 bases. The germline V gene has CDR1 SGHTA and CDR2 FQGNSA. This CDR3 comprises 15 residues. CDR3 sequence reads: CASSLETGEGQPQHF. The DNA for the CDR3 is TGTGCCAGCAGCTTAGAAACAGGGGAGGGTCAGCCCCAGCATTTT.

CDR3 loop: CASSKQGTGELFF. CDR3 DNA: TGTGCCAGCAGCAAACAGGGAACCGGGGAGCTGTTTTTT. The genes are TRBV5-4 and TRBJ2-2; TRBD1 might be the D (6 bases). The CDR3 spans 13 residues. With 4 bases removed from V and 5 bases from J, the gap between germline ends came to 9 bases. Germline lookup yields CDR1 SGHNT and CDR2 YYREEE (reference sequence). Full variable domain (rest looked up from reference TRBV5-4 and TRBJ2-2): ETGVTQSPTHLIKTRGQQVTLRCSSQSGHNTVSWYQQALGQGPQFIFQYYREEENGRGNFPPRFSGLQFPNYSSELNVNALELDDSALYLCASSKQGTGELFFGEGSRLTVL.

The chain links TRBV19 to TRBJ1-4; D is ambiguous. The V and J ends lost 5 bases and 2 bases respectively, with 12 bases between them. The CDR3 loop spans 15 amino acids. The germline V gene has CDR1 LNHDA and CDR2 SQIVND (reference sequence). The CDR3 loop reads CASSFGRVTNEKLFF. In nucleotides, the CDR3 is TGTGCCAGTAGTTTCGGACGGGTTACTAATGAAAAACTGTTTTTT.

This clone was observed once. The V gene is TRBV25-1, the J gene TRBJ1-1; D is perhaps TRBD1 (5 bases). The CDR3 contains 13 residues. Germline V gene data show CDR1 as MGHDK and CDR2 as SYGVNS. V dropped 4 bases and J dropped 4 bases, with 10 bases sitting between them. CDR3 loop: CASSAGVGTEAFF. The CDR3 coding sequence is TGTGCCAGCAGTGCGGGGGTTGGCACTGAAGCTTTCTTT.

The V call is TRBV28, the J call TRBJ2-3; D is possibly TRBD2 (5 bases). The CDR3 is 14 amino acids. CDR1 and CDR2 (germline): MDHEN, SYDVKM. The V end was cut by 5 bases, the J end by 0 bases, with 9 bases between. Written as DNA, the CDR3 is TGTGCCAGCAGTCCCCGAGGGAGCACAGATACGCAGTATTTT. Translating it yields CASSPRGSTDTQYF.

This chain joins TRBV27 and TRBJ1-5; D is unresolved. This CDR3 is 14 amino acids long. CDR1 is MNHEY, CDR2 SMNVEV, per germline (reference sequence). V was pared by 2 bases and J by 4 bases, with 9 bases between. This CDR3 is CASSLGTQNQPQHF. CDR3 DNA: TGTGCCAGCAGTTTAGGAACTCAGAATCAGCCCCAGCATTTT.

The rearrangement joins TRBV18 to TRBJ1-6; weak D call: TRBD1 (6 bases). Trimming removed 1 base at V and 2 bases at J, with 6 bases between. The CDR3 is 15 residues long. Per the germline V gene, CDR1 is KGHSH and CDR2 is LQKENI. As DNA, the CDR3 is TGTGCCAGCTCACCACGGGACACCTATAATTCACCCCTCCACTTT. This gives the protein CASSPRDTYNSPLHF.

The chain is built from TRBV18 and TRBJ1-6; D possibly corresponds to TRBD1 (6 bases). Germline V CDR1 and CDR2: KGHSH, LQKENI. The CDR3 runs to 17 residues. Trimming cost V 5 bases and J 0 bases, with 14 bases left between them. The CDR3 protein is CASSTDRPPSYNSPLHF. The CDR3 region has the DNA TGTGCCAGCTCAACCGACAGGCCGCCCTCCTATAATTCACCCCTCCACTTT.

The rearrangement joins TRBV18 to TRBJ2-2; TRBD1 matches at 8 bases. Trimming took 4 bases from V and 0 from J; bases not matched to a gene: 4. CDR3 length equals 16 residues. CDR1 is KGHSH and CDR2 is LQKENI in the germline V gene. The CDR3 region is CASSRQGLSNTGELFF. The CDR3 DNA reads as TGTGCCAGCTCACGACAGGGGCTTTCGAACACCGGGGAGCTGTTTTTT.

This sequence joins TRBV19 and TRBJ2-5, with a possible D match to TRBD1 (6 bases). Germline V gives CDR1 LNHDA, CDR2 SQIVND (reference sequence). V lost 5 bases and J lost 5, with 12 bases in between. This CDR3 region has 13 residues. The CDR3 protein is CASSAQGAETQYF. CDR3 coding DNA: TGTGCCAGTAGTGCACAGGGAGCCGAGACCCAGTACTTC.

The rearrangement joins TRBV6-2 or TRBV6-3 to TRBJ1-1; possible D gene TRBD1, 5 bases. CDR1 is MNHEY and CDR2 is SVGEGT in the germline V gene. V shed 4 bases and J shed 2 bases, with 23 bases lying between them. The CDR3 extends over 18 amino acids. CDR3 coding DNA: TGTGCCAGCAGTTTCCCGCTCCTCGGTGGAGGGGCCAACACTGAAGCTTTCTTT. Translation gives CASSFPLLGGGANTEAFF.

The CDR3 region has the DNA TGTGCCAGCATCGGACCAGGGCTATCTTACGGGGAGCTGTTTTTT. As protein: CASIGPGLSYGELFF. The V call is TRBV28, the J call TRBJ2-2; possible D gene TRBD1, 5 bases. Germline CDR1 is MDHEN and CDR2 is SYDVKM. The CDR3 extends over 15 amino acids. Trimming stripped 7 bases from V and 7 bases from J, with 19 bases between.

This clone showed up just once. V and J are TRBV19 and TRBJ2-3; the D gene is possibly TRBD1 (6 bases). Trimming took 5 bases from V and 0 from J, leaving 21 bases between them. The CDR3 is 18 amino acids. CDR1 is LNHDA, CDR2 SQIVND, per germline (reference sequence). CDR3 sequence: CASSSYPGTTPSTDTQYF. In DNA, the CDR3 is TGTGCCAGTAGTTCATACCCCGGGACAACTCCTAGCACAGATACGCAGTATTTT.

The chain is built from TRBV6-6 and TRBJ1-2; D is unclear. From germline, CDR1 is MNHNY and CDR2 SVGAGI (reference sequence). V gave up 3 bases and J gave up 0 bases, with 8 bases separating them. CDR3 length: 14 residues. Written as DNA, the CDR3 is TGTGCCAGCAGTTATTCGAGAACTAACTATGGCTACACCTTC. Its protein product is CASSYSRTNYGYTF.

Only one count was recorded for this clone. J is TRBJ2-1 and V is TRBV28; 8 nucleotides align to TRBD1. This CDR3 region has 14 residues. V dropped 5 bases and J dropped 8; count of bases not matched to a gene: 8. Germline lookup yields CDR1 MDHEN and CDR2 SYDVKM. The CDR3 region is CASSTRTGRDEQFF. The DNA for the CDR3 is TGTGCCAGCAGTACACGGACAGGGCGCGATGAGCAGTTCTTC.